This passage covers 19 T cell receptor beta chains from one sample sequenced in a study of OX40 agonist ivuxolimab in advanced cancers. Libraries were prepared by immunoSEQ multiplex PCR; TCRdb keeps only in-frame clonotypes and omits some of them. This sample yields 66,000 or so clones, of which roughly nine tenths are seen a single time; 2% belongs to the top ten. The specimen comprised CD4+ or CD8+ T cells sorted from blood, sampled in a trial of the OX40 agonist ivuxolimab. The source of these receptors is an adult with an advanced solid tumor such as melanoma, head and neck, liver or kidney cancer.

The chain uses TRBV5-6 and TRBJ2-3; D is possibly TRBD1 (6 bases). In germline, CDR1 is SGHDT, CDR2 YYEEEE. The CDR3 extends over 16 amino acids. Trimming removed 5 bases at V and 0 bases at J, with 16 bases between. The CDR3 nucleotides are TGTGCCAGCAGGTGGTCAGGGGTTACTAGCACAGATACGCAGTATTTT. Protein: CASRWSGVTSTDTQYF.

The chain combines TRBV10-3 with TRBJ1-5, with D perhaps TRBD1 (5 bases). The CDR3 contains 15 residues. Per germline, CDR1 ENHRY and CDR2 SYGVKD. The ends were cut back, 0 bases at V and 0 bases at J, with 6 bases in the middle. Written as DNA, the CDR3 is TGTGCCATCAGTGAGTCGACAGTTAGCAATCAGCCCCAGCATTTT. It encodes CAISESTVSNQPQHF.

The rearrangement joins TRBV5-4 to TRBJ2-2; 12 nucleotides line up with TRBD2. V was clipped by 0 bases and J by 5 bases; unmatched bases: 2. Germline assignment: CDR1 SGHNT and CDR2 YYREEE (reference sequence). This CDR3 comprises 16 residues. This chain's CDR3 is CASSLGTSGRTGELFF. The CDR3 region has the DNA TGTGCCAGCAGCTTGGGAACTAGCGGGAGGACCGGGGAGCTGTTTTTT.

The chain joins TRBV28 to TRBJ1-5; TRBD1 is a possible D gene (5 bases). This CDR3 is 13 amino acids long. Trimming pared 3 bases from V and 7 bases from J, leaving 10 bases between. Germline CDR1 and CDR2: MDHEN and SYDVKM. As DNA, the CDR3 is TGTGCCAGCAGTTTCCCGACAGACCAGCCCCAGCATTTT. Protein sequence: CASSFPTDQPQHF.

The chain has TRBV5-1 and TRBJ2-1, with a possible D match to TRBD2 (5 bases). CDR1 and CDR2 (germline): SGHRS, YFSETQ. Trimming stripped 0 bases from V and 8 bases from J, with 18 bases between. The CDR3 consists of 16 residues. The DNA of the CDR3 is TGCGCCAGCAGCTTGGATAGGCTAGCAAGTATCGATGAGCAGTTCTTC. It is translated as CASSLDRLASIDEQFF.

This clone was seen just once. V and J are TRBV10-3 and TRBJ1-6, with TRBD1 matching 9 bases. V dropped 8 bases and J dropped 5; count of bases not matched to a gene: 4. The CDR3 has 14 amino acids. CDR1 ENHRY and CDR2 SYGVKD come from the germline V gene. CDR3 sequence (DNA): TGTGCCATCTCCGACAGGGGGGATAATTCACCCCTCCACTTT. Its translation is CAISDRGDNSPLHF.

The chain has TRBV28 and TRBJ1-3; D gene unclear. V was cut by 5 bases and J by 0 bases, with 11 bases left in between. The germline CDR1 and CDR2 sequences are MDHEN and SYDVKM. This CDR3 has 15 residues. In DNA, the CDR3 is TGTGCCAGCAGTATAGGGTATTCCTCTGGAAACACCATATATTTT. Translation gives CASSIGYSSGNTIYF.

V usage is TRBV5-5 and J usage is TRBJ2-7; 8 nucleotides match TRBD2. The V gene's germline CDR1 is SGHKS and CDR2 YYEKEE (reference sequence). The CDR3 length is 16 residues. The V and J ends lost 0 bases and 3 bases, in that order; junction bases with no gene match: 8. The chain's CDR3 is CASSLALSSGYYEQYF. The CDR3 DNA sequence: TGTGCCAGCAGCTTGGCTTTGTCTAGCGGGTACTACGAGCAGTACTTC. Complete variable domain (other parts from reference TRBV5-5 and TRBJ2-7): DAGVTQSPTHLIKTRGQQVTLRCSPISGHKSVSWYQQVLGQGPQFIFQYYEKEERGRGNFPDRFSARQFPNYSSELNVNALLLGDSALYLCASSLALSSGYYEQYFGPGTRLTVT.

The chain uses TRBV5-4 and TRBJ1-3; 10 bases line up with TRBD1. CDR1 and CDR2 (germline): SGHNT, YYREEE (reference sequence). This CDR3 has 15 amino acids. Losses at the gene ends were 0 bases for V and 4 bases for J; bases not matched to a gene: 1. CDR3 in amino acids: CASSLGQGAGNTIYF. CDR3 coding DNA: TGTGCCAGCAGCTTGGGACAGGGGGCCGGAAACACCATATATTTT.

This rearrangement joins TRBV5-1 to TRBJ1-2; D not certain. V was pared by 0 bases and J by 2 bases, with 8 bases between. Per germline, CDR1 SGHRS and CDR2 YFSETQ. The CDR3 sequence is 14 residues long. In DNA form, the CDR3 reads TGCGCCAGCAGCTTGGAAGGGATGAACTATGGCTACACCTTC. It specifies CASSLEGMNYGYTF.

The chain combines TRBV18 with TRBJ1-2; D is unresolved. The CDR3 loop spans 15 amino acids. Germline CDR1 is KGHSH and CDR2 is LQKENI. V was trimmed by 1 base and J by 7 bases, leaving 16 bases between them. DNA for the CDR3: TGTGCCAGCTCACCACTTAAGGGTTTGGAAGCTGGCTACACCTTC. Translating it yields CASSPLKGLEAGYTF.

V usage is TRBV19 and J usage is TRBJ2-6; 9 bases align to TRBD1. Unmatched junction bases numbered 11, after V lost 5 bases and J lost 3 bases. This CDR3 comprises 18 residues. The germline gives CDR1 LNHDA, CDR2 SQIVND (reference sequence). The CDR3 is CASSPEPGQGFGANVLTF. The CDR3 region has the DNA TGTGCCAGTAGTCCCGAGCCGGGACAGGGTTTTGGGGCCAACGTCCTGACTTTC.

This rearrangement joins TRBV10-1 to TRBJ2-1; the match to TRBD2 covers 11 bases. Looked up from germline, CDR1 is WNHNN and CDR2 is SYGVQD (reference sequence). The CDR3 has 14 residues. V shed 4 bases, J shed 4 bases, and the junction held 0 bases outside the gene matches. CDR3 amino acids: CASSVAGGYNEQFF. Written as DNA, the CDR3 is TGCGCCAGCAGTGTAGCGGGGGGGTACAATGAGCAGTTCTTC.

This clone was seen more than once but under ten times. This rearrangement joins TRBV30 to TRBJ2-5; D ambiguous. CDR1 GTSNPN and CDR2 SVGIG come from the germline V gene (reference sequence). The V and J ends lost 2 bases and 2 bases respectively, with 9 bases between them. The CDR3 consists of 13 residues. The DNA of the CDR3 is TGTGCCTGGAGTACCAGACGTCAAGAGACCCAGTACTTC. Protein product: CAWSTRRQETQYF. The full variable domain, in which reference TRBV30 and TRBJ2-5 provide the parts outside the CDR3, is SQTIHQWPATLVQPVGSPLSLECTVEGTSNPNLYWYRQAAGRGLQLLFYSVGIGQISSEVPQNLSASRPQDRQFILSSKKLLLSDSGFYLCAWSTRRQETQYFGPGTRLLVL.

The rearrangement joins TRBV5-1 to TRBJ1-6; D ambiguous. The CDR3 has 17 amino acids. V lost 0 bases, J lost 9 bases, and 19 bases lay in between. Germline CDR1 SGHRS, CDR2 YFSETQ. CDR3 region: CASSLAGRKVGSSPLHF. In DNA form, the CDR3 reads TGCGCCAGCAGCTTGGCGGGCAGGAAAGTAGGGTCTTCACCCCTCCACTTT. The variable domain in full, completed from reference TRBV5-1 and TRBJ1-6, reads KAGVTQTPRYLIKTRGQQVTLSCSPISGHRSVSWYQQTPGQGLQFLFEYFSETQRNKGNFPGRFSGRQFSNSRSEMNVSTLELGDSALYLCASSLAGRKVGSSPLHFGNGTRLTVT.

V and J are TRBV25-1 and TRBJ2-5; D is tentatively TRBD1 or TRBD2 (5 bases each). The V gene's germline CDR1 is MGHDK and CDR2 SYGVNS. The CDR3 totals 15 residues. Trimming shortened V by 2 bases and J by 0 bases, and 10 bases separated the two germline ends. The CDR3 protein is CASSEVLGDQETQYF. CDR3 sequence (DNA): TGTGCCAGCAGTGAAGTGTTGGGGGACCAAGAGACCCAGTACTTC.

The chain is built from TRBV21-1 and TRBJ2-5; the table calls TRBD2, which could not be checked here. TRBV21-1 is a known pseudogene. The CDR3 consists of 15 residues. The CDR3 loop reads CASNRLAENQETQYF. The DNA of the CDR3 is TGTGCCAGTAATCGACTAGCGGAAAACCAAGAGACCCAGTACTTC.

The V and J genes are TRBV7-9 and TRBJ1-1; tentatively, D is TRBD1 (5 bases). V lost 5 bases, J lost 0 bases, and 13 bases lay in between. CDR3 length: 15 residues. CDR1 SEHNR and CDR2 FQNEAQ come from the germline V gene (reference sequence). CDR3 residues: CASSKTAYMNTEAFF. CDR3 DNA sequence: TGTGCCAGCAGCAAGACAGCGTACATGAACACTGAAGCTTTCTTT.

The V gene is TRBV7-9, the J gene TRBJ2-2; D not resolved. V lost 5 bases to trimming and J lost 1 base, with 11 bases between them. This CDR3 has 15 residues. CDR1 is SEHNR and CDR2 is FQNEAQ in the germline V gene (reference sequence). CDR3 DNA: TGTGCCAGCAGCCAGTTTAGCCAGAACACCGGGGAGCTGTTTTTT. Its translation is CASSQFSQNTGELFF.